This T cell receptor beta chain was sequenced in a study of blood T cell repertoires in COVID-19 (dated by TCRdb to the early 2020s). General notes on the study: Samples from collaborators originated in the United States, Italy and Spain and spanned both the acute and convalescent phases of COVID-19. The prospective study material was composed of cDNA or gDNA derived from T cells, B-cell-depleted T cells, or PBMCs. Subjects who had been exposed to COVID-19, were actively infected with it, or had recovered from it provided the deeply sampled blood TCRbeta repertoires that made up the dataset. The repertoires were released in a freely available public database meant as a resource for research on the immune response to SARS-CoV-2. Samples came from the ongoing ImmuneRACE study (first 160 participants) plus 1,254 subjects from 6 global collaborators. A de-identified subject ID, COVID-19 status, age in years and sex were almost always included in the sample metadata. Where HLA class I and class II types were available, the types were taken from metadata supplied by the sample provider, not from assay-based typing. Overall results and qualifications from the work: The quantity of clinical and demographic metadata differed by source and by participant and was supplied without curation.

In regard to this clone: This clone's antigen is unknown. Qualities for individual bases were not recorded, and no much larger clone is one base off.

The collaborating institutions used their own protocols to collect whole blood in K2EDTA tubes. Collaborator samples were shipped for TCRbeta analysis as frozen whole blood, isolated PBMCs, or DNA extracted from either sample type. The immunoSEQ Assay, a bias-controlled multiplex PCR, was used to amplify TCRbeta CDR3 regions from genomic DNA. The authors' pipeline ran thus. The number of nucleated cells in each sample was estimated from the amplification of reference gene primers within the assay. To quantify the absolute abundance of each unique TCRbeta CDR3 rearrangement, sequence reads were collapsed and filtered. For each sample, productive Simpson clonality was calculated by taking the square root of Simpson's diversity index across productive rearrangements. The table comes from immuneACCESS by way of TCRdb, which keeps in-frame sequences with V and J called. Part of the clones is missing from these tables; in studies checked, under half for an unresolved V gene and the rest for unknown reasons. V and J calls and clone size are those listed in that table; D and trimming were worked out from the DNA. This sample has about 250,000 clones in its table, and approximately 84% of those were observed once. In total, the top ten clones hold under 4.5% of the sample.

This clonotype was sampled from a man aged 45-65 years with acute or convalescent COVID-19. Sequences were obtained from peripheral blood.

The DNA sequence is TGTGCCAGCAGCCAAGATCTCCGGTCCTACAATGAGCAGTTCTTC. This encodes CASSQDLRSYNEQFF. The chain is encoded by TRBV3-1 (or the pseudogene TRBV3-2) joined to TRBJ2-1; the D gene identity is not certain. For CDR1 and CDR2, the germline V gene (reference sequence) lists LGHDT and YNNKEL. V loses 0 bases of germline sequence and J loses 1 base, and the interval between the two ends is 7 bases. The CDR3 contains 15 residues, cysteine and phenylalanine counted. Of all the DNA, just the CDR3 is kept, 45 bases in frame from base 1.